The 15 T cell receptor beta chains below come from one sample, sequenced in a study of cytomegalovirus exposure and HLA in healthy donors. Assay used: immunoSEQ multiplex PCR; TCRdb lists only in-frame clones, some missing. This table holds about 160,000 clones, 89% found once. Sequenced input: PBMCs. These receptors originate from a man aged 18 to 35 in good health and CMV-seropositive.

Here the CDR3 reads CASSETTSDYYGYTF. As DNA, the CDR3 is TGTGCCAGCAGTGAAACTACGTCAGACTACTATGGCTACACCTTC. The chain couples TRBV6-1 to TRBJ1-2; no definite D call. From germline, CDR1 is MNHNS and CDR2 SASEGT. V lost 2 bases to trimming and J lost 3 bases, with 13 bases between them. This CDR3 is 15 amino acids long.

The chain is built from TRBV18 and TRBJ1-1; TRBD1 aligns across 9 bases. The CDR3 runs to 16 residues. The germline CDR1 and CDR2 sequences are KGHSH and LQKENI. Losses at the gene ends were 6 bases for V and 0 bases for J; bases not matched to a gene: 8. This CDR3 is CASSRSWDRVNTEAFF. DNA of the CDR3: TGTGCCAGCTCCCGATCGTGGGACAGGGTGAACACTGAAGCTTTCTTT.

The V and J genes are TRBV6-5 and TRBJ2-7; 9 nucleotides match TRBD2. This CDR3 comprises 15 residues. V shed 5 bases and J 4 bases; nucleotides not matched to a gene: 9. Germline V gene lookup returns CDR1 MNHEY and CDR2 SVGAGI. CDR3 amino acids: CASSRKPGLAYEQYF. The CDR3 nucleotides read TGTGCCAGCAGTCGCAAACCGGGACTAGCTTACGAGCAGTACTTC.

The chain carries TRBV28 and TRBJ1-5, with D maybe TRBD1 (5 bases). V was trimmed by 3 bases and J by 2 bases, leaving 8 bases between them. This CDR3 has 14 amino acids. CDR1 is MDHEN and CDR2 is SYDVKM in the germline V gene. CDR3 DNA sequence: TGTGCCAGCAGTTTGGGGGGTGGCAATCAGCCCCAGCATTTT. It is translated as CASSLGGGNQPQHF.

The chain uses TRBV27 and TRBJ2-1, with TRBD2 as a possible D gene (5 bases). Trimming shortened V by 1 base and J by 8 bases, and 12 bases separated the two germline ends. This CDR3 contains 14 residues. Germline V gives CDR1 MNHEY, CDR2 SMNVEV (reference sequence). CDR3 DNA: TGTGCCAGCAGTTTATATAACCCCGGGGATGAGCAGTTCTTC. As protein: CASSLYNPGDEQFF.

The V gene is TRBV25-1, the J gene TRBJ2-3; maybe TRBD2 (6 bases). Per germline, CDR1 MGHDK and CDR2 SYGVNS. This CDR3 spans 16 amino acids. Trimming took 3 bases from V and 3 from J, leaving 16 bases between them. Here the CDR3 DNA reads TGTGCCAGCAGTGAGTTAGGGCTAGGAGGGACAGATACGCAGTATTTT. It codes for CASSELGLGGTDTQYF.

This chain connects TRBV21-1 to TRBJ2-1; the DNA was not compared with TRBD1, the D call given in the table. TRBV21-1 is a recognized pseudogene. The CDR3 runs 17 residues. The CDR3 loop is CASSRPEKPNQNNEQFF. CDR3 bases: TGTGCCAGCAGCCGCCCAGAAAAACCCAACCAGAACAATGAGCAGTTCTTC.

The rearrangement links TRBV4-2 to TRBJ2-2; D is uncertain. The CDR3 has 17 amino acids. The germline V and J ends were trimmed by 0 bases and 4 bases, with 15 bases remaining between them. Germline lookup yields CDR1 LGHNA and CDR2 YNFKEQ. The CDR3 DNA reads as TGTGCCAGCAGCCAAGAAGCCCCGGCAGGCCCCACCGGGGAGCTGTTTTTT. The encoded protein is CASSQEAPAGPTGELFF.

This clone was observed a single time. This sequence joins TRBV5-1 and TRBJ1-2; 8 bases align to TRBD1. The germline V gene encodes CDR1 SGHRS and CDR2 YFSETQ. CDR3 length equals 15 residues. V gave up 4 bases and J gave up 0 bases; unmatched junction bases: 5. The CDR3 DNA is TGCGCCAGCAGCCCGGGACAGGTTACTAACTATGGCTACACCTTC. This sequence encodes CASSPGQVTNYGYTF.

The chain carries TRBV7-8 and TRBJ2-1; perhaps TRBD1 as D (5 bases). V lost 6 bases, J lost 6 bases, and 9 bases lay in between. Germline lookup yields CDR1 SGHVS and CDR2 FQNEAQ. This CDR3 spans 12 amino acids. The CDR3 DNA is TGTGCCAGCAGGCCTAGGGGCAATGAGCAGTTCTTC. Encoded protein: CASRPRGNEQFF.

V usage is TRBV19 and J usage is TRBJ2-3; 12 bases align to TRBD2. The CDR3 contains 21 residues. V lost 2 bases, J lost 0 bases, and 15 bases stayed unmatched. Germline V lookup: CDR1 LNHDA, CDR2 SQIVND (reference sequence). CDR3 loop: CASSIIGTSGFSTTSTDTQYF. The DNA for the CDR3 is TGTGCCAGTAGTATAATTGGGACTAGCGGGTTTTCCACAACTAGCACAGATACGCAGTATTTT.

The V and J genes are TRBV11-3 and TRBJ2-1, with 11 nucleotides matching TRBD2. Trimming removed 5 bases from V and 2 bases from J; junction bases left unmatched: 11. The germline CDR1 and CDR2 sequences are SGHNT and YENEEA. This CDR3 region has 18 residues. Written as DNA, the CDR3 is TGTGCCAGCAGCCCCTACCAGGGACTAGCGGACACCTACAATGAGCAGTTCTTC. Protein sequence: CASSPYQGLADTYNEQFF.

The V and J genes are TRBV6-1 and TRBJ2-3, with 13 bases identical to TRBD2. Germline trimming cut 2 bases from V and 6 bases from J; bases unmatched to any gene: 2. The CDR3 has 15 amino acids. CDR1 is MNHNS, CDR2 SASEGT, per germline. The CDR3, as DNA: TGTGCCAGCAGTGAATCGACTAGCGGGAGGGATACGCAGTATTTT. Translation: CASSESTSGRDTQYF.

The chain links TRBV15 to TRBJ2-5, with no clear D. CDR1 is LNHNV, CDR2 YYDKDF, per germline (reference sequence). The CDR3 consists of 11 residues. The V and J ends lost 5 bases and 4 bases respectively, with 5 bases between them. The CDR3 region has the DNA TGTGCCACCAGCTGGAGAGAGACCCAGTACTTC. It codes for CATSWRETQYF. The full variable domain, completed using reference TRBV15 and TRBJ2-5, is DAMVIQNPRYQVTQFGKPVTLSCSQTLNHNVMYWYQQKSSQAPKLLFHYYDKDFNNEADTPDNFQSRRPNTSFCFLDIRSPGLGDTAMYLCATSWRETQYFGPGTRLLVL.

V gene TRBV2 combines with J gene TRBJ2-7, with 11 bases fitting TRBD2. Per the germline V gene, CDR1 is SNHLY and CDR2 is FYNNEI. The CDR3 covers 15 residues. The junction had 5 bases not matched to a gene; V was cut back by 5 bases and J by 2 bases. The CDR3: CASSKLAGDPYEQYF. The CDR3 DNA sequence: TGTGCCAGCAGTAAACTAGCGGGAGATCCCTACGAGCAGTACTTC.